One sample yielded the 21 T cell receptor beta chains listed below, sequenced in a study of post-analysis software for immune sequencing data. Study conclusions and caveats: Patients had higher frequencies than controls of about five TRBV segments, including TRBV5-6, TRBV5-1 and TRBV20-1.

These TCRs are of unknown antigen specificity. Libraries were made from TCR beta cDNA, and they carried unique molecular identifiers. MiXCR, run by TCRdb on the PCR reads, gives a single entry per CDR3 protein. Among about 760,000 distinct CDR3 sequences, around 27% were seen once, and the ten largest hold approximately 0.55%. What was sequenced was blood. The receptors were gathered from a girl between 10 and 17 years old with multiple sclerosis.

The rearrangement uses TRBV9 and TRBJ2-1; D is unclear. Trimming removed 0 bases from V and 2 bases from J, with 3 bases in between. Per the germline V gene, CDR1 is SGDLS and CDR2 is YYNGEE. This CDR3 has 13 residues. CDR3 in amino acids: CASSVGTYNEQFF. DNA of the CDR3: TGTGCCAGCAGCGTAGGTACCTACAATGAGCAGTTCTTC.

This clonotype was seen more than once but under ten times. This chain joins TRBV7-2 and TRBJ2-2; D unresolved. Trimming took 6 bases from V and 4 from J, leaving 9 bases between them. The CDR3 has 13 amino acids. From germline, CDR1 is SGHTA and CDR2 FQGNSA. CDR3 nucleotides: TGTGCCAGCAGGCCAGGAGTCACCGGGGAGCTGTTTTTT. This translates into CASRPGVTGELFF.

Many counts were recorded for this clonotype. The V gene is TRBV10-3, the J gene TRBJ2-5, with D unclear. Trimming took off 3 bases at V and 5 bases at J, with 4 bases between the two ends. Germline assignment: CDR1 ENHRY and CDR2 SYGVKD. The CDR3 is made up of 11 amino acids. CDR3 amino acids: CAISDRETQYF. The DNA for the CDR3 is TGTGCCATCAGTGACAGGGAGACCCAGTACTTC.

J is TRBJ2-2 and V is TRBV29-1; 7 bases line up with TRBD2. The length of the CDR3 is 15 residues. Looked up from germline, CDR1 is SQVTM and CDR2 is ANQGSEA. The J segment lost 0 bases and the V segment lost 7 bases, leaving 8 bases of the junction unmatched. CDR3 DNA: TGCAGCGCCTTTGGGGGGGGGACGAACACCGGGGAGCTGTTTTTT. Translating gives CSAFGGGTNTGELFF.

Only a few counts were recorded for this clonotype. The chain uses TRBV20-1 and TRBJ1-6; the D gene is possibly TRBD1 (5 bases). The germline CDR1 and CDR2 sequences are DFQATT and SNEGSKA (reference sequence). V was shortened by 0 bases and J by 2 bases, with 14 bases between the two germline ends. The CDR3 is made up of 17 amino acids. The CDR3 here is CSARDGQGSTYNSPLHF. CDR3 nucleotides: TGCAGTGCTAGAGATGGGCAGGGTTCTACCTATAATTCACCCCTCCACTTT.

This clonotype has a count of ten or more. V usage is TRBV20-1 and J usage is TRBJ2-7, with TRBD2 as a possible D gene (6 bases). Looked up from germline, CDR1 is DFQATT and CDR2 is SNEGSKA (reference sequence). CDR3 length: 15 amino acids. Trimming removed 0 bases from V and 2 bases from J, with 14 bases in between. CDR3 in DNA: TGCAGTGCTAGAGATCCTGGCGGGACCACCTACGAGCAGTACTTC. This encodes CSARDPGGTTYEQYF.

The V and J genes are TRBV5-1 and TRBJ1-2, with D possibly TRBD1 on 6 matching bases. V was cut by 6 bases and J by 0 bases, with 21 bases left in between. In germline, CDR1 is SGHRS, CDR2 YFSETQ. This CDR3 region has 17 residues. CDR3 DNA sequence: TGCGCCAGCAATTCCTCCCCCCACGGGGGCGCTAACTATGGCTACACCTTC. This codes for CASNSSPHGGANYGYTF.

The chain recombines TRBV6-2 or TRBV6-3 with TRBJ2-5; weak D call: TRBD2 (5 bases). The CDR3 covers 12 residues. Trimming took off 7 bases at V and 5 bases at J, with 11 bases between the two ends. The germline V gene has CDR1 MNHEY and CDR2 SVGEGT. The CDR3 DNA reads TGTGCCAGCATGAGGCGAGGGGAGACCCAGTACTTC. Amino acids: CASMRRGETQYF.

Notes on this clonotype: This may stem from a read error, because a much larger clone lies one nucleotide away. This chain uses TRBV27 with TRBJ2-7; possible D gene TRBD2, 6 bases. The CDR3 spans 16 residues. Per the germline V gene, CDR1 is MNHEY and CDR2 is SMNVEV (reference sequence). In nucleotides, the CDR3 is TGTGCCAGCAGCCTGACGGCGGGGCTGCCCTCCTACGGGCAGTACTTC. Its translation: CASSLTAGLPSYGQYF.

The chain uses TRBV4-3 and TRBJ2-2, with 7 bases fitting TRBD2. Germline CDR1 LGHNA, CDR2 YSLEER. This CDR3 is built from 17 residues. Trimming took 1 base from V and 3 from J; bases not matched to a gene: 8. As DNA, the CDR3 is TGCGCCAGCAGCCAAGGTCCTAGCGGCCTTTACACCGGGGAGCTGTTTTTT. Protein: CASSQGPSGLYTGELFF.

This chain connects TRBV27 to TRBJ2-1; 10 bases line up with TRBD2. This CDR3 is 17 amino acids long. With V trimmed by 1 base and J by 4 bases, 7 bases remained unmatched. Germline CDR1 MNHEY, CDR2 SMNVEV (reference sequence). CDR3 region: CASSLLVGTSAYNEQFF. The CDR3 DNA is TGTGCCAGCAGTTTATTAGTAGGGACTAGCGCTTACAATGAGCAGTTCTTC.

This clonotype was seen only once. The chain is built from TRBV7-2 and TRBJ1-2; D not resolved. Trimming stripped 3 bases from V and 7 bases from J, with 18 bases between. The length of the CDR3 is 15 residues. From germline, CDR1 is SGHTA and CDR2 FQGNSA. The CDR3 region is CASSLVRARSGGYTF. As DNA, the CDR3 is TGTGCCAGCAGCTTGGTCAGAGCCCGGTCTGGTGGCTACACCTTC.

V and J are TRBV5-6 and TRBJ2-1; D is unresolved. Germline CDR1 SGHDT, CDR2 YYEEEE. The V gene lost 0 bases and the J gene lost 13 bases, with 14 bases spanning the gap. This CDR3 spans 13 amino acids. CDR3 in DNA: TGTGCCAGCAGCTTGGGACGGGCAAGGACCCAGTTCTTC. Amino acids: CASSLGRARTQFF.

Points on this clonotype: At one of its ends the junction is not consistent with the germline gene, which may arise from a read error. This sequence joins TRBV7-9 and TRBJ2-3; D unclear. This CDR3 is 12 amino acids long. CDR1 is SEHNR, CDR2 FQNEAQ, per germline (reference sequence). CDR3 region: CANSLALGTQYF. The CDR3 bases are TGTGCCAACAGCTTAGCCCTCGGGACGCAGTATTTT. The full variable domain, rest sourced from reference TRBV7-9 and TRBJ2-3, is DTGVSQNPRHKITKRGQNVTFRCDPISEHNRLYWYRQTLGQGPEFLTYFQNEAQLEKSRLLSDRFSAERPKGSFSTLEIQRTEQGDSAMYLCANSLALGTQYFGPGTRLTVL.

This clonotype has just a few counts. This chain joins TRBV29-1 and TRBJ2-4, with a tentative D call TRBD2 (6 bases). Trimming removed 4 bases at V and 5 bases at J, with 6 bases between. CDR3 length: 11 residues. CDR1 and CDR2 (germline): SQVTM, ANQGSEA. The DNA for the CDR3 is TGCAGCGTTGGGAGGGAAAACATTCAGTACTTC. Protein sequence: CSVGRENIQYF.

The rearrangement links TRBV5-1 to TRBJ1-4, with TRBD1 as a possible D gene (6 bases). The ends were cut back, 7 bases at V and 4 bases at J, with 11 bases in the middle. The CDR3 is made up of 13 amino acids. Germline assignment: CDR1 SGHRS and CDR2 YFSETQ. Here the CDR3 DNA reads TGCGCCAGCCGGACAGCCCTTAATGAAAAACTGTTTTTT. It encodes CASRTALNEKLFF.

The chain carries TRBV20-1 and TRBJ2-2; 10 nucleotides match TRBD2. The J segment lost 0 bases and the V segment lost 6 bases, leaving 13 bases of the junction unmatched. The length of the CDR3 is 18 residues. CDR1 DFQATT and CDR2 SNEGSKA come from the germline V gene (reference sequence). This CDR3 reads CSASSGLAEYANTGELFF. The CDR3 DNA is TGCAGTGCGTCATCAGGACTAGCGGAATACGCGAACACCGGGGAGCTGTTTTTT.

This clonotype was recorded many times. The gene calls are TRBV12-3 or TRBV12-4 and TRBJ2-7; D not certain. The CDR3 runs to 12 residues. V was clipped by 3 bases and J by 6 bases, with 9 bases between them. CDR3 nucleotides: TGTGCCAGCAGTTTCCTACCAGGCGAGCAGTACTTC. It yields the protein CASSFLPGEQYF.

This clonotype occurred once. The chain uses TRBV9 and TRBJ1-1; a weak D match, TRBD1 (5 bases). From germline, CDR1 is SGDLS and CDR2 YYNGEE. V lost 1 base and J 4 bases, leaving 17 bases between the germline ends. The length of the CDR3 is 16 residues. The CDR3 protein is CASSVTGGMGSTEAFF. The CDR3 coding sequence is TGTGCCAGCAGCGTAACTGGGGGAATGGGGAGCACTGAAGCTTTCTTT.

A few counts support this clonotype. The chain combines TRBV12-3 or TRBV12-4 with TRBJ2-5; 13 nucleotides line up with TRBD2. The J segment lost 5 bases and the V segment lost 5 bases, leaving 5 bases of the junction unmatched. The length of the CDR3 is 15 residues. This CDR3 is CASSILAGGPETQYF. In DNA, the CDR3 is TGTGCCAGCAGTATACTAGCGGGGGGGCCTGAGACCCAGTACTTC.

This clonotype has a count of ten or more. The chain is built from TRBV5-5 and TRBJ2-7; D call uncertain. Germline V lookup: CDR1 SGHKS, CDR2 YYEKEE (reference sequence). Trimming pared 0 bases from V and 2 bases from J, leaving 6 bases between. CDR3 size: 13 residues. The chain's CDR3 is CASSLGRPYEQYF. CDR3 nucleotide sequence: TGTGCCAGCAGCTTGGGACGCCCCTACGAGCAGTACTTC.